This T cell receptor (beta chain) was obtained from a study of blood T cell repertoires in COVID-19. Background on the study: PBMCs, B-cell-depleted T cells, or T cells provided the cDNA or gDNA that made up the material.

Original methodology: Amplification of reference gene primers was used by the study to estimate nucleated cell counts. Clones were sequenced by immunoSEQ multiplex PCR, and TCRdb holds only the in-frame ones, with some missing. V and J calls plus clone size are reproduced from that table; the DNA served to infer D and trimming. The sample has roughly 80,000 clones; roughly 76% are singletons. This CDR3 spans 15 amino acids. CDR1 and CDR2 from the germline V gene are SGHRS and YFSETQ. J lost 1 base, V lost 0 bases, and 1 base had no gene match. This chain uses TRBV5-1 with TRBJ1-1; 9 bases are shared with TRBD1. What was sequenced was peripheral blood. The sequence was obtained from a man aged 70-80 years with active or convalescent COVID-19. The DNA of the CDR3 is TGCGCCAGCAGCTTGGCGGGACAGGGGAACACTGAAGCTTTCTTT. Its protein is CASSLAGQGNTEAFF.